The entry that follows covers one T cell receptor beta chain sequence. Antigen: not known. These data are taken from a study of monozygotic twins with inflammatory bowel disease. Study-level results: A reduction in TCRbeta diversity (inverse Simpson) was seen in IBD patients relative to healthy co-twins. Patient repertoires may have gained variability from differing immunosuppressive treatments. IBD patients shared fewer clonotypes with others than healthy twins, especially with disease activity.

TCRdb re-called the 5' RACE reads and gives one entry per CDR3 protein, without DNA. The table counts around 400,000 distinct CDR3 sequences; 2% to 2.5% lies in the top ten. The CDR3 is 15 residues long. Germline lookup yields CDR1 SGHDN and CDR2 FVKESK. This TCR was sampled from a human donor with ulcerative colitis or Crohn's disease, or a healthy co-twin of an affected twin (not recorded which). The chain has TRBV14 and TRBJ1-2; TCRdb names TRBD1, which stays unverified in the absence of DNA. Material: blood. CDR3: CASSQDRRQGDGYTF.